Listed below are T cell receptor beta chains from one sample, sequenced in a study of blood T cell repertoires in COVID-19. TCRdb's copy holds only in-frame clones and misses some; the assay was immunoSEQ multiplex PCR. This sample has 130,000 to 150,000 clones, with just under 85% found just once. The sample taken for sequencing was peripheral blood. Every receptor here comes from a woman aged 40 to 50 with active or convalescent COVID-19. CDR3s include the opening cysteine and the closing phenylalanine or tryptophan. The D gene is left open where the match is weak. The size of a clone is reported for some rows only, either as once, few or many, or as a class for expanded clones.

TRBJ2-1 | 13 | TRBV6-5 | - | TRBD2 | TGTGCCAGCAGGCCTAGCGGGTCCAATGAGCAGTTCTTC | CASRPSGSNEQFF
TRBJ2-7 | 15 | TRBV28 | - | TRBD1 | TGTGCCAGCAGTCCCCCCGGACAGGCCTCCTACGAGCAGTACTTC | CASSPPGQASYEQYF
TRBJ1-6 | 13 | TRBV3-1/TRBV3-2 | - | - | TGTGCCAGCAGCCAAGATAGGGGGTCACCCCTCCACTTT | CASSQDRGSPLHF
TRBJ1-2 | 13 | TRBV28 | - | - | TGTGCCAGCAGGGTCGGGACAAACTATGGCTACACCTTC | CASRVGTNYGYTF
TRBJ1-5 | 14 | TRBV30 | - | - | TGTGCCTGGTCCCAGGGGTATAGCAATCAGCCCCAGCATTTT | CAWSQGYSNQPQHF
TRBJ1-2 | 12 | TRBV29-1 | - | TRBD1 | TGCAGCGTGCTTAGGGACAGCGGGGGCTACACCTTC | CSVLRDSGGYTF
TRBJ1-2 | 13 | TRBV10-3 | - | - | TGTGCCATCAGTATAGACAGCGCCTATGGCTACACCTTC | CAISIDSAYGYTF
TRBJ2-7 | 13 | TRBV3-1/TRBV3-2 | - | - | TGTGCCAGCAGCCTCGGGGTCTCCTACGAGCAGTACTTC | CASSLGVSYEQYF
TRBJ2-5 | 17 | TRBV5-6 | once | - | TGTGCCAGCAGCTCCGGTTTTCTCGGGTTTGGCTGGGAGACCCAGTACTTC | CASSSGFLGFGWETQYF
TRBJ1-1 | 14 | TRBV27 | - | - | TGTGCCAGCAGTTCCTTCGGGGGGGGGACTGAAGCTTTCTTT | CASSSFGGGTEAFF
TRBJ1-1 | 14 | TRBV7-2 | - | TRBD1 | TGTGCCAGCAGCTTAGGCGTTAGGACAGGGCGAGCTTTCTTT | CASSLGVRTGRAFF
TRBJ2-1 | 16 | TRBV5-4 | - | TRBD2 | TGTGCCAGCAGCTTGGGCACTAGCGGGGCCCAGGGTGAGCAGTTCTTC | CASSLGTSGAQGEQFF
TRBJ1-3 | 17 | TRBV5-6 | - | - | TGTGCCAGCAGCTACCGTAGCCGGCCCCTCTCTGGAAACACCATATATTTT | CASSYRSRPLSGNTIYF
TRBJ2-7 | 15 | TRBV5-1 | - | - | TGCGCCAGCAGCTTGGGTACAGGGAGCCTCTACGAGCAGTACTTC | CASSLGTGSLYEQYF
TRBJ1-5 | 15 | TRBV5-6 | - | TRBD1 | TGTGCCAGCACCAAAACGGACAGGGGTAATCAGCCCCAGCATTTT | CASTKTDRGNQPQHF
TRBJ1-2 | 14 | TRBV5-1 | - | - | TGCGCCAGCAGCCGGAGGACGGAGCACTATGGCTACACCTTC | CASSRRTEHYGYTF
TRBJ1-1 | 15 | TRBV30 | - | - | TGTGCCTGGAGGGCATCCATTCGTCCGAACACTGAAGCTTTCTTT | CAWRASIRPNTEAFF
TRBJ1-5 | 14 | TRBV3-1/TRBV3-2 | - | TRBD1 | TGTGCCAGCAGCGCGGGACAGGGGAGGCGGCCCCAGCATTTT | CASSAGQGRRPQHF
TRBJ1-2 | 13 | TRBV7-9 | - | TRBD1 | TGTGCCAGCAGCCCGGGACAGGGTTATGGCTACACCTTC | CASSPGQGYGYTF
TRBJ1-5 | 14 | TRBV3-1/TRBV3-2 | once | - | TGTGCCAGCAGCCAAGAGGCTAGCAATCAGCCCCAGCATTTT | CASSQEASNQPQHF
TRBJ2-3 | 16 | TRBV28 | - | TRBD2 | TGTGCCAGCAGCTATATAGCGGGTGGGGGCACAGATACGCAGTATTTT | CASSYIAGGGTDTQYF
TRBJ1-3 | 15 | TRBV25-1 | - | - | TGTGCCAGCAGTCCGCCCCCAGGGGCTGGAAACACCATATATTTT | CASSPPPGAGNTIYF
TRBJ1-5 | 14 | TRBV18 | - | - | TGTGCCAGCTCACCATCTCACACCGATCAGCCCCAGCATTTT | CASSPSHTDQPQHF
TRBJ2-4 | 16 | TRBV5-1 | - | - | TGCGCCAGCAGCGTTGGGGGGACCGGGACCGGGAACATTCAGTACTTC | CASSVGGTGTGNIQYF
TRBJ1-2 | 14 | TRBV30 | - | TRBD1 | TGTGCCTGGAGATTCAGGGGGCTCGGCTATGGCTACACCTTC | CAWRFRGLGYGYTF
TRBJ1-5 | 15 | TRBV19 | - | - | TGTGCCAGTAGACTGACTGCTTATAGCAATCAGCCCCAGCATTTT | CASRLTAYSNQPQHF
TRBJ2-7 | 13 | TRBV29-1 | - | - | TGCAGCGTTGATCAGGGTAGCTCCTACGAGCAGTACTTC | CSVDQGSSYEQYF
TRBJ1-1 | 12 | TRBV27 | - | - | TGTGCCATAGTTCGGCAGGCCCGGAACGCTTTCTTT | CAIVRQARNAFF
TRBJ2-5 | 15 | TRBV3-1/TRBV3-2 | many | TRBD2 | TGTGCCAGCAGCCAACGGATGGAGCGGGGGAGCCGCCGGAACTTC | CASSQRMERGSRRNF
TRBJ1-2 | 15 | TRBV18 | - | - | TGTGCCAGCTCACCACCGGGCCGGGAATTCTATGGCTACACCTTC | CASSPPGREFYGYTF
TRBJ1-3 | 16 | TRBV19 | once | TRBD1 | TGTGCCATTCCCCGGACAGGGAACTACTCTGGAAACACCATATATTTT | CAIPRTGNYSGNTIYF
TRBJ1-4 | 15 | TRBV28 | - | TRBD1 | TGTGCCAGCAGTTTCGGGGACAGGGTGAATGAAAAACTGTTTTTT | CASSFGDRVNEKLFF
TRBJ1-1 | 15 | TRBV19 | - | - | TGTGCCAGTAGTCCTGACATTTTCATGAACACTGAAGCTTTCTTT | CASSPDIFMNTEAFF
TRBJ2-7 | 15 | TRBV4-3 | - | TRBD2 | TGCGCCAGCAGCCAAGGGGCGGGAGGGCCGTACGAGCAGTACTTC | CASSQGAGGPYEQYF
TRBJ1-4 | 15 | TRBV7-9 | - | TRBD1 | TGTGCCAGCACCGCAGGGGGGTTGGGTAATGAAAAACTGTTTTTT | CASTAGGLGNEKLFF
TRBJ2-7 | 14 | TRBV18 | - | TRBD2 | TGTGCCAGCTCTTACCGACGGGGGGGCTACGAGCAGTACTTC | CASSYRRGGYEQYF
TRBJ1-2 | 13 | TRBV6-5 | few | - | TGTGCCAGTCATACAGGGTCTAACTATGGCTACACCTTC | CASHTGSNYGYTF
TRBJ1-1 | 12 | TRBV24-1 | - | - | TGTGCCACCAGTGACCCCGGGACAGAAGCTTTCTTT | CATSDPGTEAFF
TRBJ1-2 | 16 | TRBV6-2/TRBV6-3 | many | - | TGTGCCAGCAGTTACTCGAGTGGCGGCCCTAACTATGGCTACACCTTC | CASSYSSGGPNYGYTF
TRBJ1-2 | 14 | TRBV19 | - | - | TGTGCCAGTAGTATACAGACAAAGGTGGCTGGCTACACCTTC | CASSIQTKVAGYTF
TRBJ1-6 | 17 | TRBV7-2 | - | - | TGTGCCAGCAGCTTAGTGGGGGCCGGCCACGGGTATTCACCCCTCCACTTT | CASSLVGAGHGYSPLHF
TRBJ2-2 | 15 | TRBV6-2/TRBV6-3 | - | - | TGTGCCAGCAGTTACTCGACGGCGTCAGGCGGGGAGCTGTTTTTT | CASSYSTASGGELFF